A single sample gave rise to the 10 T cell receptor beta chains below, sequenced in a study of regulatory T cells in long-lasting Graves disease. The time point here: persistent/refractory GD, antithyroid drugs over 5 years with positive TRAb. With RNA extracted from PBMCs as input, the TCR library was made. The TCR beta library used iRepertoire HTBI primers with Arm-PCR amplification of CDR3. In TCRdb, the multiplex PCR reads were re-called with MiXCR into one record per CDR3 protein. Here the sample spans about 430,000 distinct CDR3 sequences, around 20% being singletons. The source material was peripheral blood mononuclear cells (PBMCs), sampled when the disease was refractory, from a patient treated with antithyroid drugs. These receptors came from a female donor with Graves disease.

This clonotype was found many times. The chain recombines TRBV29-1 with TRBJ1-1, with unresolved D. This CDR3 comprises 14 residues. Per germline, CDR1 SQVTM and CDR2 ANQGSEA. Trimming removed 2 bases at V and 5 bases at J, with 15 bases between. CDR3 nucleotide sequence: TGCAGCGTTGAAAAGGCCCGGGTTGGAACTGAAGCTTTCTTT. The encoded protein is CSVEKARVGTEAFF.

The rearrangement joins TRBV19 to TRBJ2-4; 10 positions agree with TRBD2. CDR1 is LNHDA and CDR2 is SQIVND in the germline V gene (reference sequence). The trim removed 1 base at V and 3 bases at J, leaving 9 bases unmatched. The CDR3 contains 18 residues. Here the CDR3 DNA reads TGTGCCAGTAGTATAGGAAGGGCTAGCGGGAGCGTCAAAAACATTCAGTACTTC. It encodes CASSIGRASGSVKNIQYF.

The sample holds many counts of this clonotype. The genes are TRBV7-9 and TRBJ1-4; 7 bases agree with TRBD1. Germline CDR1 reads SEHNR; CDR2 reads FQNEAQ (reference sequence). The CDR3 totals 16 residues. Trimming cost V 5 bases and J 5 bases; bases outside gene matches: 11. The DNA for the CDR3 is TGTGCCAGCAGCCTCCAGGGGGACCGCAAAAATGAAAAACTGTTTTTT. Residues: CASSLQGDRKNEKLFF.

J is TRBJ1-5 and V is TRBV19, with a possible D match to TRBD1 (5 bases). There are 18 residues in the CDR3. Trimming stripped 1 base from V and 0 bases from J, with 16 bases between. CDR1 and CDR2 from the germline V gene are LNHDA and SQIVND (reference sequence). CDR3 sequence (DNA): TGTGCCAGTAGTATAGGGCCCTTGGCCGGGACTAGCAATCAGCCCCAGCATTTT. This encodes CASSIGPLAGTSNQPQHF.

This clonotype was found many times. In DNA form, the CDR3 reads TGTGCCAGCAGACCGGGACAGCTTAATTCACCCCTCCACTTT. This translates into CASRPGQLNSPLHF. The V call is TRBV6-1, the J call TRBJ1-6, with 7 positions matching TRBD1. Germline CDR1 reads MNHNS; CDR2 reads SASEGT. Trimming at V came to 6 bases and at J to 6 bases, leaving 5 bases not matched to a gene. This CDR3 is 14 amino acids long.

V gene TRBV5-1 combines with J gene TRBJ2-1; 13 nucleotides line up with TRBD2. Unmatched junction bases numbered 8, after V lost 0 bases and J lost 2 bases. The CDR3 sequence is 19 residues long. Germline V gene data show CDR1 as SGHRS and CDR2 as YFSETQ. CDR3 coding DNA: TGCGCCAGCAGCTTGGCGACTAGCGGGAGGAACTTTGCCTACAATGAGCAGTTCTTC. Its translation: CASSLATSGRNFAYNEQFF.

This chain links TRBV20-1 with TRBJ2-7; 7 bases are shared with TRBD2. V shed 6 bases, J shed 1 base, and the junction held 9 bases outside the gene matches. Germline CDR1 reads DFQATT; CDR2 reads SNEGSKA (reference sequence). CDR3 size: 14 residues. The chain's CDR3 is CSAPTPGGSYEQYF. CDR3 bases: TGCAGTGCGCCTACCCCGGGAGGATCCTACGAGCAGTACTTC.

The rearrangement uses TRBV11-2 and TRBJ2-7; 12 positions agree with TRBD2. The length of the CDR3 is 16 residues. The germline CDR1 and CDR2 sequences are SGHAT and FQNNGV. V gave up 1 base and J gave up 3 bases; unmatched junction bases: 4. For the CDR3, the DNA is TGTGCCAGCAGCTTAGGGACTAGCGGGGACTTCTACGAGCAGTACTTC. Translating it yields CASSLGTSGDFYEQYF. Combining the CDR3 with reference TRBV11-2 and TRBJ2-7 gives the whole variable domain EAGVAQSPRYKIIEKRQSVAFWCNPISGHATLYWYQQILGQGPKLLIQFQNNGVVDDSQLPKDRFSAERLKGVDSTLKIQPAKLEDSAVYLCASSLGTSGDFYEQYFGPGTRLTVT.

In its sample, this clonotype was seen once. The rearrangement uses TRBV15 and TRBJ2-3, with 10 bases matching TRBD2. V trimming: 3 bases; J trimming: 0 bases; junction bases outside the gene matches: 9. CDR1 LNHNV and CDR2 YYDKDF come from the germline V gene (reference sequence). The CDR3 contains 18 residues. The CDR3 protein is CATSRSPGLAISTDTQYF. CDR3 nucleotide sequence: TGTGCCACCAGCAGGTCCCCGGGACTAGCGATTAGCACAGATACGCAGTATTTT.

J is TRBJ2-5 and V is TRBV5-1, with 7 bases fitting TRBD1. This CDR3 spans 16 amino acids. The V and J ends lost 0 bases and 0 bases, in that order; junction bases with no gene match: 5. Germline V gene data show CDR1 as SGHRS and CDR2 as YFSETQ. CDR3 DNA: TGCGCCAGCAGCTTGGCGACAGGGTGGTACCAAGAGACCCAGTACTTC. This translates into CASSLATGWYQETQYF.